These 9 T cell receptor beta chains came from one sample sequenced in a study of blood T cell repertoires in COVID-19. Using immunoSEQ multiplex PCR, the repertoire was profiled, and TCRdb retains in-frame clones only, with some absent. The table lists 130,000 to 150,000 clones, over 80% of them singletons. The sample taken for sequencing was PBMCs or T cells enriched from blood (not recorded which). The receptors come from a woman aged 50 to 60 who had been exposed to COVID-19.

The chain has TRBV19 and TRBJ2-5; D call uncertain. CDR1 is LNHDA, CDR2 SQIVND, per germline (reference sequence). V dropped 5 bases and J dropped 6 bases, with 16 bases sitting between them. The CDR3 length is 14 residues. The CDR3 is CASSFLAVDKTQYF. The CDR3, as DNA: TGTGCCAGTAGTTTTCTGGCGGTGGATAAGACCCAGTACTTC.

The chain is built from TRBV18 and TRBJ1-2; D is ambiguous. Trimming removed 0 bases at V and 2 bases at J, with 10 bases between. This CDR3 comprises 15 residues. The germline V gene has CDR1 KGHSH and CDR2 LQKENI. This chain's CDR3 is CASSPPPPVNYGYTF. In nucleotides, the CDR3 is TGTGCCAGCTCACCACCCCCCCCAGTGAACTATGGCTACACCTTC.

CDR3 residues: CASSQGGGETQYF. The DNA for the CDR3 is TGCGCCAGCAGCCAAGGAGGAGGAGAGACCCAGTACTTC. The chain uses TRBV4-1 and TRBJ2-5, with a tentative D call TRBD2 (5 bases). CDR1 MGHRA and CDR2 YSYEKL come from the germline V gene. Trimming removed 1 base from V and 4 bases from J, with 7 bases in between. The CDR3 contains 13 residues.

This chain links TRBV18 with TRBJ1-2; 8 positions match TRBD1. The germline V gene encodes CDR1 KGHSH and CDR2 LQKENI. V lost 2 bases to trimming and J lost 6 bases; unmatched junction nucleotides: 5. CDR3 length: 14 residues. This CDR3 reads CASSPGQGRDGYTF. For the CDR3, the DNA is TGTGCCAGCTCACCAGGACAGGGCAGAGATGGCTACACCTTC.

The chain carries TRBV27 and TRBJ2-5; possible D gene TRBD1, 5 bases. V lost 3 bases and J lost 2, with 10 bases in between. The CDR3 has 14 amino acids. Germline lookup yields CDR1 MNHEY and CDR2 SMNVEV (reference sequence). CDR3 DNA sequence: TGTGCCAGCAGTTTTAGCCGACAGCAAGAGACCCAGTACTTC. It encodes CASSFSRQQETQYF.

This chain uses TRBV19 with TRBJ1-4; D remains ambiguous. V lost 5 bases and J 0 bases, leaving 10 bases between the germline ends. CDR3 length equals 15 residues. The V gene's germline CDR1 is LNHDA and CDR2 SQIVND (reference sequence). The DNA of the CDR3 is TGTGCCAGTAGTTTATTCGGGACAACTAATGAAAAACTGTTTTTT. Its translation is CASSLFGTTNEKLFF. Full variable domain (outside the CDR3, taken from reference TRBV19 and TRBJ1-4): DGGITQSPKYLFRKEGQNVTLSCEQNLNHDAMYWYRQDPGQGLRLIYYSQIVNDFQKGDIAEGYSVSREKKESFPLTVTSAQKNPTAFYLCASSLFGTTNEKLFFGSGTQLSVL.

In its sample, this clone was seen once. The chain combines TRBV5-1 with TRBJ2-5; 12 bases are shared with TRBD2. Unmatched junction bases numbered 20, after V lost 3 bases and J lost 5 bases. Per the germline V gene, CDR1 is SGHRS and CDR2 is YFSETQ. This CDR3 is 20 amino acids long. The CDR3 sequence: CASSSGRQGLAGKSGETQYF. CDR3 coding DNA: TGCGCCAGCAGCTCCGGACGACAGGGACTAGCGGGTAAAAGTGGGGAGACCCAGTACTTC.

The CDR3 DNA reads TGTGCCAGTACCGGCAACCCAGGGGGACAGGGGGCGAGTTATAGCAATCAGCCCCAGCATTTT. This sequence encodes CASTGNPGGQGASYSNQPQHF. V gene TRBV19 combines with J gene TRBJ1-5; 12 bases align to TRBD1. The CDR3 is made up of 21 amino acids. Germline V gene data show CDR1 as LNHDA and CDR2 as SQIVND (reference sequence). Trimming removed 7 bases from V and 0 bases from J; junction bases left unmatched: 19. Based on the CDR3 plus reference TRBV19 and TRBJ1-5, the full variable domain is DGGITQSPKYLFRKEGQNVTLSCEQNLNHDAMYWYRQDPGQGLRLIYYSQIVNDFQKGDIAEGYSVSREKKESFPLTVTSAQKNPTAFYLCASTGNPGGQGASYSNQPQHFGDGTRLSIL.

V and J are TRBV10-3 and TRBJ1-5; weak D call: TRBD1 (5 bases). The CDR3 extends over 12 amino acids. Germline V gene data show CDR1 as ENHRY and CDR2 as SYGVKD. The germline V and J ends were trimmed by 5 bases and 5 bases, with 7 bases remaining between them. The chain's CDR3 is CAISTGDQPQHF. The CDR3 coding sequence is TGTGCCATCAGTACAGGAGATCAGCCCCAGCATTTT.